Below, one TCR beta chain is given with its context. Its target is not known. This entry belongs to a study of blood T cells in healthy people across ages. Primers used in a second PCR of about 6 to 11 cycles were a sample-barcoded 5' primer and a J-beta primer mix. TCRdb used MiXCR to reprocess the 5' RACE reads, holding one entry per CDR3 protein. The sample yields about 900,000 distinct CDR3 sequences, around 62% seen once. Roughly 9.2 milliliters of peripheral blood were drawn from each donor into EDTA-treated tubes. Total RNA was isolated from each sample in quantities of at least 6 micrograms. Study-level results: Per million T cells, the diversity of TCR beta decreased roughly linearly as age advanced. One million T cells yielded diversity estimates that were considered underestimates.

After removal of 6 bases from V and 4 bases from J, the junction contained 2 bases not matched to a gene. The CDR3 consists of 14 residues. Germline CDR1 is ENHRY and CDR2 is SYGVKD. This TCR was recovered from a man aged 30-40 years in good health. The chain uses TRBV10-3 and TRBJ2-1, with TRBD2 matching 11 bases. The material sequenced was blood. The CDR3 spells CAIRIAGGYNEQFF. The CDR3 coding sequence is TGTGCCATCAGGATAGCGGGGGGGTACAATGAGCAGTTCTTC.